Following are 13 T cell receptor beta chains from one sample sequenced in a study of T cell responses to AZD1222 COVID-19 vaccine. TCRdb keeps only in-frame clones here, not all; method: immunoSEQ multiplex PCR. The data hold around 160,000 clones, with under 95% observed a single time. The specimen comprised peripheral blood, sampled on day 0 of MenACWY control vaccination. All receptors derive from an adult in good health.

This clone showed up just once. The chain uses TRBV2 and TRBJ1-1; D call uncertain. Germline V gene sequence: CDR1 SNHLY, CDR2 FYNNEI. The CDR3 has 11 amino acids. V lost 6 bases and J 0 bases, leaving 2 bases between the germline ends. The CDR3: CASRVNTEAFF. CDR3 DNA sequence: TGTGCCAGCAGAGTGAACACTGAAGCTTTCTTT.

Written as DNA, the CDR3 is TGTGCCACCACCCCGGCGGGGGTTGGAAAGCAGTACTTC. Its translation: CATTPAGVGKQYF. The chain couples TRBV27 to TRBJ2-7, with TRBD2 identical over 7 bases. Germline V gene data show CDR1 as MNHEY and CDR2 as SMNVEV (reference sequence). This CDR3 region has 13 residues. J gave up 8 bases and V 10 bases, and 14 bases lay outside the gene matches.

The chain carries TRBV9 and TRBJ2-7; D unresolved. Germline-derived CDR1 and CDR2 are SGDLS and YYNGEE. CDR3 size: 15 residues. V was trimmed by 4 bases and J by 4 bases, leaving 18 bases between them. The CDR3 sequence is CASSPEWGRVYEQYF. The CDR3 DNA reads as TGTGCCAGCAGCCCAGAATGGGGTAGGGTTTACGAGCAGTACTTC.

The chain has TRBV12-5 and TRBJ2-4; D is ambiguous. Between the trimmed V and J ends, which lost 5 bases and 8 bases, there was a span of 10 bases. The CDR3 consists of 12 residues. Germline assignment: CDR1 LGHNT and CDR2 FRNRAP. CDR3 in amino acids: CASGTILDIQYF. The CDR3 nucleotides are TGTGCTAGTGGTACCATTCTGGACATTCAGTACTTC.

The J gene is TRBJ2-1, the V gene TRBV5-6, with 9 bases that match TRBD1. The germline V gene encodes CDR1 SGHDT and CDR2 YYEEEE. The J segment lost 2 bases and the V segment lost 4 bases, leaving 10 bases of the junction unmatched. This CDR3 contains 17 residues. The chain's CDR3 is CASSRITGTGTYNEQFF. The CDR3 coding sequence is TGTGCCAGCAGCCGAATCACCGGGACAGGGACCTACAATGAGCAGTTCTTC. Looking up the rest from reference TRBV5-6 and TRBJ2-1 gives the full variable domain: DAGVTQSPTHLIKTRGQQVTLRCSPKSGHDTVSWYQQALGQGPQFIFQYYEEEERQRGNFPDRFSGHQFPNYSSELNVNALLLGDSALYLCASSRITGTGTYNEQFFGPGTRLTVL.

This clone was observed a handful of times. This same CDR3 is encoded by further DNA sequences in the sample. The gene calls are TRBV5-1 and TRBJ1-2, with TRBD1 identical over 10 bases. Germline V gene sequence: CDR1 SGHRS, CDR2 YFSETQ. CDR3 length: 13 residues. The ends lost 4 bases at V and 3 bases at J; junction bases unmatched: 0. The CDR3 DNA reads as TGCGCCAGCAGCGGACAGGGGGACTATGGCTACACCTTC. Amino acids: CASSGQGDYGYTF. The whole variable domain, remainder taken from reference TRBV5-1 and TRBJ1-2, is KAGVTQTPRYLIKTRGQQVTLSCSPISGHRSVSWYQQTPGQGLQFLFEYFSETQRNKGNFPGRFSGRQFSNSRSEMNVSTLELGDSALYLCASSGQGDYGYTFGSGTRLTVV.

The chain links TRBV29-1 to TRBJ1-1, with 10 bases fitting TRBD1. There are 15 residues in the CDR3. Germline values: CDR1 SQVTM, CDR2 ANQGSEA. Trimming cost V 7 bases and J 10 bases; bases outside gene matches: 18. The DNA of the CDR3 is TGCAGCGGGAGCCGTCCGGGACAGGGGATTGTAGTAGCTTTCTTT. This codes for CSGSRPGQGIVVAFF.

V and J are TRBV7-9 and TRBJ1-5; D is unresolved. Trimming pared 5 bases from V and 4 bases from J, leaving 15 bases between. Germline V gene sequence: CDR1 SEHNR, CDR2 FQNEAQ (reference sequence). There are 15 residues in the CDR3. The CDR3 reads CASSTETASNQPQHF. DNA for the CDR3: TGTGCCAGCAGCACGGAGACTGCCTCGAATCAGCCCCAGCATTTT.

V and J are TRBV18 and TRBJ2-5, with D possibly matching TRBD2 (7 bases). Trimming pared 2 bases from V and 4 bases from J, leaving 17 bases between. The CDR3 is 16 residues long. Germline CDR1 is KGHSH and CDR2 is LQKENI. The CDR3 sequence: CASSPRDGGRGETQYF. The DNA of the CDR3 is TGTGCCAGCTCACCAAGGGACGGGGGGCGAGGAGAGACCCAGTACTTC.

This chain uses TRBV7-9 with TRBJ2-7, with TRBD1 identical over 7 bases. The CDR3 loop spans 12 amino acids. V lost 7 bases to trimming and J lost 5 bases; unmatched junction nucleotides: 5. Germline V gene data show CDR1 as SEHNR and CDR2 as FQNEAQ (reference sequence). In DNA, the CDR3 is TGTGCCAGCAAGGGGGCGCGGAACGAGCAGTACTTC. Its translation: CASKGARNEQYF.

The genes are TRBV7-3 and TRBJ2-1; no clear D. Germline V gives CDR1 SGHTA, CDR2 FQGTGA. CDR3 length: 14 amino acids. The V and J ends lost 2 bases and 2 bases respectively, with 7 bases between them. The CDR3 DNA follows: TGTGCCAGCAGCTTAGACACTCCCTACAATGAGCAGTTCTTC. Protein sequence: CASSLDTPYNEQFF.

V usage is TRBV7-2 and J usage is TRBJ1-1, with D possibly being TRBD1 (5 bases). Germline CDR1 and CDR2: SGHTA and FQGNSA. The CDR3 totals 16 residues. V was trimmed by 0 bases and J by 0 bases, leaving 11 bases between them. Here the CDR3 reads CASSLALQAMNTEAFF. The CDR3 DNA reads TGTGCCAGCAGCTTAGCTTTACAGGCCATGAACACTGAAGCTTTCTTT.

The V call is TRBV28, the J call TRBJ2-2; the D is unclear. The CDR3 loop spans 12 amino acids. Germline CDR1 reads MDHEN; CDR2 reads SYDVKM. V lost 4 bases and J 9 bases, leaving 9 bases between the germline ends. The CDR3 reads CASSSLARELFF. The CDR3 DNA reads TGTGCCAGCAGTTCCCTCGCCCGGGAGCTGTTTTTT.